This T cell receptor (beta chain) was identified during a study of T cells after posttransplantation cyclophosphamide. Controls had myeloablative marrow grafts with methotrexate and calcineurin inhibitor, sampled at 1 year. Note on this clone: What it recognizes is unknown.

The assay was immunoSEQ multiplex PCR, and TCRdb's table has in-frame clones only and misses some. The table includes more than 8,000 clones, 70% to 90% detected once. Trimming at V came to 2 bases and at J to 6 bases, leaving 1 base not matched to a gene. This CDR3 is 15 amino acids long. Germline loops: CDR1 SGDLS, CDR2 YYNGEE. The study's findings and limits: TRB clonality was highly associated with recipient CMV seropositivity and reactivation.

The specimen comprised PBMCs, sampled 430 to 450 days after allogeneic stem cell transplant with calcineurin inhibitor and methotrexate. This sequence originates from a male patient in his 50s who received an allogeneic stem cell transplant from an unrelated donor, was CMV-positive, and had chronic GVHD only. Some T cells may be the graft donor's. The chain couples TRBV9 to TRBJ2-1; 14 bases are a match to TRBD2. In nucleotides, the CDR3 is TGTGCCAGCAGCGTGGGGACTAGCGGGGGCAATGAGCAGTTCTTC. Amino acid sequence: CASSVGTSGGNEQFF.